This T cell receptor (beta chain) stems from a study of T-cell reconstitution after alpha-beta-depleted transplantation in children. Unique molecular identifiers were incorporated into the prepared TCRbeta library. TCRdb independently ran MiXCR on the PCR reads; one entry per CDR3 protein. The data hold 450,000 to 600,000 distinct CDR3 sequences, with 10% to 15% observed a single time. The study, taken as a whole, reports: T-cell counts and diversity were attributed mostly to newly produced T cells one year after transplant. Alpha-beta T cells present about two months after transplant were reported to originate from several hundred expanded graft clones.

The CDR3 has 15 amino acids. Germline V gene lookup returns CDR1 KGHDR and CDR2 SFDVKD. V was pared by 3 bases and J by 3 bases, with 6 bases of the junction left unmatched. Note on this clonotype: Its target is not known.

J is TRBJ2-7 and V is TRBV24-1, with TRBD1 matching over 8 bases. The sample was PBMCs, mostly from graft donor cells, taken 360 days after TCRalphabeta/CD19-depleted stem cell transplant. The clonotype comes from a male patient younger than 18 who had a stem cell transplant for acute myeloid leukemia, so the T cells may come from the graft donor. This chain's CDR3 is CATSDPGTGNYEQYF. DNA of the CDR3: TGTGCCACCAGTGATCCGGGGACAGGAAACTACGAGCAGTACTTC.